These 28 T cell receptor beta chains originate from one sample sequenced in a study of blood T cell repertoires in COVID-19. Only in-frame clones appear in the TCRdb table, and some are missing; sequencing was by immunoSEQ multiplex PCR. The repertoire consists of approximately 88,000 clones, with about three quarters occurring once and the leading ten covering around 49%. The sequenced material came from peripheral blood. The receptors were gathered from a human donor in a cohort sampled during active COVID-19.

The CDR3 reads CASSVRSGLAKEETQYF. The DNA for the CDR3 is TGTGCCAGCAGCGTGAGATCGGGACTAGCGAAGGAAGAGACCCAGTACTTC. J is TRBJ2-5 and V is TRBV9; 10 bases are shared with TRBD2. With 2 bases clipped from V and 3 bases from J, the junction kept 10 bases outside the gene matches. CDR3 size: 17 residues. The germline gives CDR1 SGDLS, CDR2 YYNGEE.

This rearrangement joins TRBV2 to TRBJ2-1; 7 positions agree with TRBD2. V lost 8 bases and J lost 1; bases outside the gene matches: 5. Germline CDR1 reads SNHLY; CDR2 reads FYNNEI. This CDR3 spans 14 amino acids. The CDR3 sequence: CASGLAASYNEQFF. CDR3 DNA sequence: TGTGCCAGCGGGCTAGCGGCTTCCTACAATGAGCAGTTCTTC.

This chain links TRBV28 with TRBJ2-7; 7 positions agree with TRBD2. Germline V CDR1 and CDR2: MDHEN, SYDVKM. The CDR3 contains 15 residues. V dropped 6 bases and J dropped 1; count of bases not matched to a gene: 9. The CDR3: CASSNDRDYSYEQYF. The CDR3 region has the DNA TGTGCCAGCAGCAACGACCGGGACTATTCCTACGAGCAGTACTTC.

CDR3 in DNA: TGCGCCAGCAGCTTGAGGTCTAGCGGGAACACCGGGGAGCTGTTTTTT. It specifies CASSLRSSGNTGELFF. The rearrangement uses TRBV5-1 and TRBJ2-2; 7 positions match TRBD2. There are 16 residues in the CDR3. Trimming at V came to 1 base and at J to 1 base, leaving 4 bases not matched to a gene. CDR1 is SGHRS and CDR2 is YFSETQ in the germline V gene.

V usage is TRBV7-2 and J usage is TRBJ1-3, with a weak D call TRBD1 (6 bases). V was cut by 5 bases and J by 4 bases, with 15 bases left in between. CDR3 length equals 15 residues. Germline V gene sequence: CDR1 SGHTA, CDR2 FQGNSA. The CDR3 loop reads CASSPNRVRGNTIYF. CDR3 bases: TGTGCCAGCAGCCCGAACAGGGTGAGGGGAAACACCATATATTTT.

The chain is built from TRBV13 and TRBJ2-7; the D is unclear. V shed 0 bases and J shed 1 base, with 13 bases lying between them. The V gene's germline CDR1 is PRHDT and CDR2 FYEKMQ (reference sequence). This CDR3 is built from 16 residues. The CDR3 DNA sequence: TGTGCCAGCAGCTTAGGGGTGTTTCGGAGTTCCTACGAGCAGTACTTC. Protein: CASSLGVFRSSYEQYF. Filled out from reference TRBV13 and TRBJ2-7, the complete variable domain reads AAGVIQSPRHLIKEKRETATLKCYPIPRHDTVYWYQQGPGQDPQFLISFYEKMQSDKGSIPDRFSAQQFSDYHSELNMSSLELGDSALYFCASSLGVFRSSYEQYFGPGTRLTVT.

The V and J genes are TRBV6-5 and TRBJ1-2; D not resolved. The CDR3 runs to 13 residues. Germline CDR1 is MNHEY and CDR2 is SVGAGI. Trimming left V 0 bases short and J 7 bases short, with 9 bases between. In nucleotides, the CDR3 is TGTGCCAGCAGTTACTCGAGGGTTTTTGGCTACACCTTC. Translating it yields CASSYSRVFGYTF.

CDR3 sequence: CSGGLAGINEQFF. The CDR3 nucleotides read TGCAGCGGCGGACTAGCGGGAATCAATGAGCAGTTCTTC. This rearrangement joins TRBV29-1 to TRBJ2-1, with 12 bases identical to TRBD2. V trimming: 7 bases; J trimming: 6 bases; junction bases outside the gene matches: 4. The CDR3 is 13 amino acids. Germline V lookup: CDR1 SQVTM, CDR2 ANQGSEA.

The chain uses TRBV14 and TRBJ1-1, with D hard to call. Trimming took off 8 bases at V and 0 bases at J, with 10 bases between the two ends. CDR3 length: 13 residues. Per the germline V gene, CDR1 is SGHDN and CDR2 is FVKESK. The CDR3 DNA reads TGTGCCAGCGCGAAGTTCTTGAACACTGAAGCTTTCTTT. Amino acids: CASAKFLNTEAFF.

This chain connects TRBV6-5 to TRBJ2-3; 7 positions agree with TRBD1. Germline CDR1 MNHEY, CDR2 SVGAGI. Trimming cost V 4 bases and J 7 bases; bases outside gene matches: 14. The CDR3 loop spans 16 amino acids. The CDR3 reads CASSSGWTGGQNTQYF. DNA for the CDR3: TGTGCCAGCAGTTCTGGCTGGACAGGTGGGCAGAATACGCAGTATTTT.

This clone appeared a few times. The V gene is TRBV5-5, the J gene TRBJ2-7; D uncertain. The CDR3 length is 14 residues. Trimming shortened V by 4 bases and J by 0 bases, and 11 bases separated the two germline ends. CDR1 SGHKS and CDR2 YYEKEE come from the germline V gene (reference sequence). For the CDR3, the DNA is TGTGCCAGCAGCGTACGGGTCGACTCCTACGAGCAGTACTTC. This encodes CASSVRVDSYEQYF.

The chain links TRBV9 to TRBJ2-2; maybe TRBD2 (6 bases). The ends were cut back, 3 bases at V and 3 bases at J, with 9 bases in the middle. Per the germline V gene, CDR1 is SGDLS and CDR2 is YYNGEE. The CDR3 has 14 amino acids. The CDR3 nucleotides are TGTGCCAGCAGCGCGGGACTCGACACCGGGGAGCTGTTTTTT. This encodes CASSAGLDTGELFF.

This chain connects TRBV7-2 to TRBJ2-3; 7 bases align to TRBD2. V shed 5 bases and J 6 bases; nucleotides not matched to a gene: 5. There are 13 residues in the CDR3. CDR1 is SGHTA and CDR2 is FQGNSA in the germline V gene. The CDR3 DNA reads TGTGCCAGCAGCGCCGGACTAGTTGATACGCAGTATTTT. This gives the protein CASSAGLVDTQYF.

This clone was seen just once. The chain links TRBV7-2 to TRBJ2-2; the D gene is possibly TRBD2 (6 bases). The CDR3 is 16 amino acids. Germline-derived CDR1 and CDR2 are SGHTA and FQGNSA. The V end lost 2 bases, the J end lost 4 bases, and 14 bases lay between the germline ends. Written as DNA, the CDR3 is TGTGCCAGCAGCTTACAGGGTGGGAGGACCACCGGGGAGCTGTTTTTT. Protein sequence: CASSLQGGRTTGELFF. Filled out from reference TRBV7-2 and TRBJ2-2, the complete variable domain reads GAGVSQSPSNKVTEKGKDVELRCDPISGHTALYWYRQSLGQGLEFLIYFQGNSAPDKSGLPSDRFSAERTGGSVSTLTIQRTQQEDSAVYLCASSLQGGRTTGELFFGEGSRLTVL.

The chain links TRBV5-6 to TRBJ2-7; TRBD1 matches 7 bases. V shed 0 bases, J shed 6 bases, and the junction held 6 bases outside the gene matches. Germline-derived CDR1 and CDR2 are SGHDT and YYEEEE. The CDR3 is 14 residues long. CDR3 bases: TGTGCCAGCAGCTTGGGTCACAGGGGATCCGAGCAGTACTTC. This translates into CASSLGHRGSEQYF. Combining the CDR3 with reference TRBV5-6 and TRBJ2-7 gives the whole variable domain DAGVTQSPTHLIKTRGQQVTLRCSPKSGHDTVSWYQQALGQGPQFIFQYYEEEERQRGNFPDRFSGHQFPNYSSELNVNALLLGDSALYLCASSLGHRGSEQYFGPGTRLTVT.

The sample holds one count of this clone. The sample has other DNA sequences that encode this CDR3 too. This rearrangement joins TRBV7-2 to TRBJ2-7; no definite D call. This CDR3 region has 14 residues. Between the trimmed V and J ends, which lost 6 bases and 1 base, there was a span of 13 bases. Germline assignment: CDR1 SGHTA and CDR2 FQGNSA. The CDR3 DNA follows: TGTGCCAGCAGTCGCCGAGGCAGTTCCTACGAGCAGTACTTC. Translation: CASSRRGSSYEQYF.

This clone was observed a single time. V gene TRBV28 combines with J gene TRBJ1-1, with D unclear. CDR1 is MDHEN, CDR2 SYDVKM, per germline. The length of the CDR3 is 12 residues. Trimming removed 3 bases from V and 9 bases from J, with 11 bases in between. The CDR3 loop reads CASSFSSYKAFF. DNA of the CDR3: TGTGCCAGCAGTTTTTCCAGTTATAAAGCTTTCTTT.

The chain carries TRBV7-3 and TRBJ2-7, with D perhaps matching TRBD1 (6 bases). Germline V gene lookup returns CDR1 SGHTA and CDR2 FQGTGA. This CDR3 is built from 15 residues. Trimming cost V 0 bases and J 2 bases, with 11 bases left between them. The CDR3 protein is CASSLTATGTYEQYF. DNA of the CDR3: TGTGCCAGCAGCTTAACCGCGACAGGAACCTACGAGCAGTACTTC.

V and J are TRBV7-9 and TRBJ1-6; D gene unclear. The V end was cut by 1 base, the J end by 8 bases, with 12 bases between. Germline lookup yields CDR1 SEHNR and CDR2 FQNEAQ (reference sequence). The CDR3 covers 15 residues. The DNA of the CDR3 is TGTGCCAGCAGCTTAGGTTTGGGAGGAGATTCACCCCTCCACTTT. It encodes CASSLGLGGDSPLHF.

The gene calls are TRBV10-3 and TRBJ2-5; 16 bases are a match to TRBD2. The V gene's germline CDR1 is ENHRY and CDR2 SYGVKD. J was trimmed by 4 bases and V by 9 bases; bases with no gene match: 5. This CDR3 comprises 15 residues. The CDR3 nucleotides are TGTGCCATTGGGACTAGCGGGAGGGGGGGAGAGACCCAGTACTTC. Protein sequence: CAIGTSGRGGETQYF.

This chain joins TRBV4-2 and TRBJ1-1; unclear D gene. Per germline, CDR1 LGHNA and CDR2 YNFKEQ. V was pared by 0 bases and J by 8 bases, with 10 bases between. The CDR3 runs to 13 residues. CDR3 region: CASSQDGEVEAFF. In nucleotides, the CDR3 is TGTGCCAGCAGCCAAGATGGCGAGGTCGAAGCTTTCTTT.

This chain links TRBV27 with TRBJ1-5; D may be TRBD1 (6 bases). Germline lookup yields CDR1 MNHEY and CDR2 SMNVEV (reference sequence). V was shortened by 5 bases and J by 1 base, with 18 bases between the two germline ends. The CDR3 is made up of 17 amino acids. The DNA for the CDR3 is TGTGCCAGCAGTCCCACCACGACAGGTCTGAGCAATCAGCCCCAGCATTTT. This codes for CASSPTTTGLSNQPQHF.

This chain joins TRBV7-2 and TRBJ1-4; 9 bases fit TRBD1. This CDR3 spans 15 amino acids. The germline gives CDR1 SGHTA, CDR2 FQGNSA. With V trimmed by 4 bases and J by 8 bases, 8 bases remained unmatched. The DNA of the CDR3 is TGTGCCAGCAGCTCCCGGACAGGGGTCTCAGAAAAACTGTTTTTT. Its translation is CASSSRTGVSEKLFF.

J is TRBJ2-7 and V is TRBV28; D may be TRBD1 (5 bases). The germline V gene has CDR1 MDHEN and CDR2 SYDVKM. Deletions cut 6 bases from V and 4 bases from J, with 10 bases between. The CDR3 contains 12 residues. This chain's CDR3 is CASSPDTYEQYF. The CDR3 nucleotides are TGTGCCAGCAGCCCGGACACTTACGAGCAGTACTTC.

The genes are TRBV7-9 and TRBJ1-4; D perhaps matches TRBD1 (6 bases). This CDR3 is built from 17 residues. Germline CDR1 and CDR2: SEHNR and FQNEAQ (reference sequence). V was clipped by 8 bases and J by 0 bases, with 19 bases between them. The CDR3 nucleotides read TGTGCCAGCCTACCAATGGACAGCCTATCAACTAATGAAAAACTGTTTTTT. It translates to CASLPMDSLSTNEKLFF.

The V and J genes are TRBV6-5 and TRBJ1-5; D unclear. CDR3 length equals 12 residues. V was trimmed by 6 bases and J by 0 bases, leaving 3 bases between them. From germline, CDR1 is MNHEY and CDR2 SVGAGI. The CDR3, as DNA: TGTGCCAGCAGGGCTAGCAATCAGCCCCAGCATTTT. This encodes CASRASNQPQHF.

The chain is built from TRBV5-5 and TRBJ1-5; tentative D call: TRBD1 (5 bases). Germline V lookup: CDR1 SGHKS, CDR2 YYEKEE (reference sequence). This CDR3 region has 17 residues. V was shortened by 0 bases and J by 0 bases, with 13 bases between the two germline ends. CDR3 in DNA: TGTGCCAGCAGCTTGGTTGCGACAGACCTTAGCAATCAGCCCCAGCATTTT. It encodes CASSLVATDLSNQPQHF.

The rearrangement joins TRBV4-1 to TRBJ2-1; D is undetermined. The germline CDR1 and CDR2 sequences are MGHRA and YSYEKL. V dropped 1 base and J dropped 10 bases, with 11 bases sitting between them. The CDR3 spans 13 residues. CDR3 residues: CASSQARSPEQFF. For the CDR3, the DNA is TGCGCCAGCAGCCAAGCACGGTCGCCAGAGCAGTTCTTC.